This is a list of T cell receptor beta chains from one sample in a study of blood T cell repertoires in COVID-19. Assay used: immunoSEQ multiplex PCR; TCRdb lists only in-frame clones, some missing. The sample comprises a few hundred thousand clones, approximately 85% of which are singletons, and approximately 4% rests with the top ten. Sequencing input: PBMCs or T cells enriched from blood (not recorded which). The receptors derive from a woman aged 25 to 39 who had recovered from COVID-19. Both conserved end residues are part of each CDR3. Each record gives: J gene, V gene, clone size, D gene, CDR3 protein, CDR3 DNA. The D gene is left open where the match is weak. A row's size may be missing; if present it is once, few, many or a size class.

J gene: TRBJ2-7
V gene: TRBV28
clone size: .
D gene: TRBD1
CDR3 protein: CASSSERTGVYEQYF
CDR3 DNA: TGTGCCAGCAGTTCAGAAAGGACAGGGGTCTACGAGCAGTACTTC

J gene: TRBJ2-5
V gene: TRBV7-3
clone size: .
D gene: TRBD2
CDR3 protein: CASSVREGETQYF
CDR3 DNA: TGTGCCAGCAGCGTCCGGGAGGGGGAGACCCAGTACTTC

J gene: TRBJ2-1
V gene: TRBV5-5
clone size: few
D gene: .
CDR3 protein: CASSLDPSSYNEQFF
CDR3 DNA: TGTGCCAGCAGCTTGGACCCGAGCTCCTACAATGAGCAGTTCTTC

J gene: TRBJ2-1
V gene: TRBV7-8
clone size: .
D gene: TRBD1
CDR3 protein: CASSFMTGGQSWVWEQFF
CDR3 DNA: TGTGCCAGCAGCTTTATGACAGGGGGCCAATCTTGGGTATGGGAGCAGTTCTTC

J gene: TRBJ2-5
V gene: TRBV2
clone size: .
D gene: TRBD2
CDR3 protein: CASSEARGGAGETQYF
CDR3 DNA: TGTGCCAGCAGTGAAGCACGCGGGGGGGCAGGAGAGACCCAGTACTTC

J gene: TRBJ1-3
V gene: TRBV29-1
clone size: .
D gene: .
CDR3 protein: CSVDESSGNTIYF
CDR3 DNA: TGCAGCGTTGACGAGAGCTCTGGAAACACCATATATTTT

J gene: TRBJ1-1
V gene: TRBV5-8
clone size: .
D gene: TRBD1
CDR3 protein: CASSLTRQGDTEAFF
CDR3 DNA: TGTGCCAGCAGCCTGACCAGACAGGGGGACACTGAAGCTTTCTTT

J gene: TRBJ2-1
V gene: TRBV5-6
clone size: .
D gene: .
CDR3 protein: CASSSHYNEQFF
CDR3 DNA: TGTGCCAGCAGCTCCCATTACAATGAGCAGTTCTTC

J gene: TRBJ1-1
V gene: TRBV11-2
clone size: .
D gene: .
CDR3 protein: CASSYGSVDTEAFF
CDR3 DNA: TGTGCCAGCAGCTACGGGTCGGTGGACACTGAAGCTTTCTTT

J gene: TRBJ1-2
V gene: TRBV30
clone size: once
D gene: .
CDR3 protein: CAWSVTQNGYTF
CDR3 DNA: TGTGCCTGGAGTGTAACACAGAATGGCTACACCTTC

J gene: TRBJ2-4
V gene: TRBV24-1
clone size: few
D gene: TRBD1
CDR3 protein: CATSGGVQGAGLDIQYF
CDR3 DNA: TGTGCCACCAGTGGTGGCGTGCAGGGGGCTGGTTTGGACATTCAGTACTTC

J gene: TRBJ1-1
V gene: TRBV7-6
clone size: .
D gene: .
CDR3 protein: CASSLEGIRGDDFTEAFF
CDR3 DNA: TGTGCCAGCAGCTTAGAGGGGATCAGGGGCGACGATTTCACTGAAGCTTTCTTT

J gene: TRBJ1-2
V gene: TRBV4-1
clone size: .
D gene: .
CDR3 protein: CASSQGGGGGYTF
CDR3 DNA: TGCGCCAGCAGCCAAGGCGGGGGCGGCGGCTACACCTTC

J gene: TRBJ2-3
V gene: TRBV6-6
clone size: .
D gene: .
CDR3 protein: CASSYGAGSLADTQYF
CDR3 DNA: TGTGCCAGCAGTTACGGAGCGGGCTCCCTCGCAGATACGCAGTATTTT

J gene: TRBJ2-1
V gene: TRBV2
clone size: .
D gene: .
CDR3 protein: CASSGRRDSYNEQFF
CDR3 DNA: TGTGCCAGCAGTGGTCGGCGGGACTCCTACAATGAGCAGTTCTTC

J gene: TRBJ1-3
V gene: TRBV14
clone size: .
D gene: .
CDR3 protein: CASRSGGGSGNTIYF
CDR3 DNA: TGTGCCAGCCGCTCTGGGGGGGGCTCTGGAAACACCATATATTTT

J gene: TRBJ2-1
V gene: TRBV6-2/TRBV6-3
clone size: .
D gene: .
CDR3 protein: CASSRRPRNEQFF
CDR3 DNA: TGTGCCAGCAGTCGCCGGCCGCGGAATGAGCAGTTCTTC

J gene: TRBJ1-3
V gene: TRBV5-5
clone size: once
D gene: TRBD1
CDR3 protein: CASSPGTGGSVSGNTIYF
CDR3 DNA: TGTGCCAGCAGCCCCGGGACAGGGGGATCTGTCTCTGGAAACACCATATATTTT

J gene: TRBJ2-2
V gene: TRBV5-6
clone size: .
D gene: TRBD2
CDR3 protein: CASSLKGASGRLFF
CDR3 DNA: TGTGCCAGCAGCTTGAAGGGAGCTAGCGGGAGGTTGTTTTTT

J gene: TRBJ2-1
V gene: TRBV19
clone size: .
D gene: TRBD2
CDR3 protein: CASSILAGGPNEQFF
CDR3 DNA: TGTGCCAGTAGTATTCTAGCGGGGGGGCCGAATGAGCAGTTCTTC

J gene: TRBJ2-2
V gene: TRBV19
clone size: .
D gene: TRBD1
CDR3 protein: CASSIRQGRLAGELFF
CDR3 DNA: TGTGCCAGTAGTATACGACAGGGAAGGTTAGCCGGGGAGCTGTTTTTT

J gene: TRBJ2-1
V gene: TRBV20-1
clone size: .
D gene: .
CDR3 protein: CSARRRDEQFF
CDR3 DNA: TGCAGTGCTAGAAGGCGGGATGAGCAGTTCTTC

J gene: TRBJ2-3
V gene: TRBV25-1
clone size: once
D gene: .
CDR3 protein: CASSEYGGTSSTDTQYF
CDR3 DNA: TGTGCCAGCAGTGAATACGGGGGTACTAGTAGCACAGATACGCAGTATTTT

J gene: TRBJ1-5
V gene: TRBV6-2/TRBV6-3
clone size: .
D gene: .
CDR3 protein: CASSSHEAGAQPQHF
CDR3 DNA: TGTGCCAGCAGTTCCCACGAGGCGGGGGCTCAGCCCCAGCATTTT

J gene: TRBJ1-1
V gene: TRBV30
clone size: once
D gene: .
CDR3 protein: CAWSQTEAFF
CDR3 DNA: TGTGCCTGGAGTCAGACTGAAGCTTTCTTT

J gene: TRBJ1-1
V gene: TRBV6-6
clone size: .
D gene: .
CDR3 protein: CASSRRTEAFF
CDR3 DNA: TGTGCCAGCAGTCGCCGGACTGAAGCTTTCTTT

J gene: TRBJ2-7
V gene: TRBV28
clone size: .
D gene: .
CDR3 protein: CASSLTPRGSYEQYF
CDR3 DNA: TGTGCCAGCAGTTTAACCCCGCGCGGCAGCTACGAGCAGTACTTC

J gene: TRBJ1-2
V gene: TRBV5-1
clone size: .
D gene: TRBD1
CDR3 protein: CASSYDREDYGYTF
CDR3 DNA: TGCGCCAGCAGTTACGACAGGGAGGACTATGGCTACACCTTC

J gene: TRBJ2-2
V gene: TRBV7-2
clone size: .
D gene: .
CDR3 protein: CASSFGIAGELFF
CDR3 DNA: TGTGCCAGCAGCTTCGGGATCGCCGGGGAGCTGTTTTTT

J gene: TRBJ1-2
V gene: TRBV10-3
clone size: .
D gene: .
CDR3 protein: CAISEAGRNYGYTF
CDR3 DNA: TGTGCCATCAGTGAGGCAGGAAGGAACTATGGCTACACCTTC

J gene: TRBJ1-4
V gene: TRBV19
clone size: .
D gene: TRBD1
CDR3 protein: CASRVETGRSEKLFF
CDR3 DNA: TGTGCCAGTAGGGTTGAGACAGGGAGAAGTGAAAAACTGTTTTTT

J gene: TRBJ1-2
V gene: TRBV2
clone size: .
D gene: .
CDR3 protein: CASSEGTAYGYTF
CDR3 DNA: TGTGCCAGCAGTGAAGGGACAGCCTATGGCTACACCTTC

J gene: TRBJ2-3
V gene: TRBV6-5
clone size: .
D gene: .
CDR3 protein: CASSTTGLTDTQYF
CDR3 DNA: TGTGCCAGCAGTACTACAGGGTTAACAGATACGCAGTATTTT

J gene: TRBJ2-2
V gene: TRBV28
clone size: .
D gene: .
CDR3 protein: CASSLANRRGTTGELFF
CDR3 DNA: TGTGCCAGCAGTTTAGCGAATCGACGAGGCACAACCGGGGAGCTGTTTTTT

J gene: TRBJ2-7
V gene: TRBV14
clone size: .
D gene: .
CDR3 protein: CASSQGTFYEQYF
CDR3 DNA: TGTGCCAGCAGCCAAGGGACATTCTACGAGCAGTACTTC

J gene: TRBJ2-1
V gene: TRBV3-1/TRBV3-2
clone size: .
D gene: .
CDR3 protein: CASSHGGKYNEQFF
CDR3 DNA: TGTGCCAGCAGCCATGGCGGGAAATACAATGAGCAGTTCTTC

J gene: TRBJ2-1
V gene: TRBV15
clone size: .
D gene: TRBD2
CDR3 protein: CATSRGGGAHNEQFF
CDR3 DNA: TGTGCCACCAGCAGAGGCGGGGGGGCCCACAATGAGCAGTTCTTC

J gene: TRBJ2-4
V gene: TRBV7-8
clone size: .
D gene: TRBD1
CDR3 protein: CASSLPLYKGASKNIQYF
CDR3 DNA: TGTGCCAGCAGCTTACCCCTCTACAAGGGGGCTTCCAAAAACATTCAGTACTTC

J gene: TRBJ1-1
V gene: TRBV30
clone size: .
D gene: .
CDR3 protein: CAWNRASEAFF
CDR3 DNA: TGTGCCTGGAACAGGGCTTCCGAAGCTTTCTTT

J gene: TRBJ1-5
V gene: TRBV24-1
clone size: .
D gene: TRBD1
CDR3 protein: CATSGGQSFSNQPQHF
CDR3 DNA: TGTGCCACCAGTGGGGGACAGTCTTTCAGCAATCAGCCCCAGCATTTT

J gene: TRBJ2-1
V gene: TRBV21-1
clone size: few
D gene: .
CDR3 protein: CASSSPGTTIYNEQFF
CDR3 DNA: TGTGCCAGCAGCAGCCCCGGGACTACCATATACAATGAGCAGTTCTTC

J gene: TRBJ2-2
V gene: TRBV28
clone size: .
D gene: .
CDR3 protein: CASSADSYANTGELFF
CDR3 DNA: TGTGCCAGCAGCGCAGACAGCTACGCTAACACCGGGGAGCTGTTTTTT

J gene: TRBJ1-5
V gene: TRBV18
clone size: .
D gene: .
CDR3 protein: CASSPPGQSGQPQHF
CDR3 DNA: TGTGCCAGCTCACCGCCCGGACAGTCTGGACAGCCCCAGCATTTT

J gene: TRBJ2-7
V gene: TRBV15
clone size: .
D gene: .
CDR3 protein: CATSRSSGTSYEQYF
CDR3 DNA: TGTGCCACCAGCAGGAGCTCCGGGACTTCCTACGAGCAGTACTTC

J gene: TRBJ2-1
V gene: TRBV12-5
clone size: .
D gene: .
CDR3 protein: CASGWHSGTISSEQFF
CDR3 DNA: TGTGCTAGTGGTTGGCATTCCGGGACAATATCATCTGAGCAGTTCTTC

J gene: TRBJ1-2
V gene: TRBV5-6
clone size: .
D gene: .
CDR3 protein: CASGRPGDYRWENYGYTF
CDR3 DNA: TGTGCCAGCGGAAGACCGGGGGACTATAGATGGGAGAACTATGGCTACACCTTC

J gene: TRBJ2-1
V gene: TRBV11-2
clone size: .
D gene: .
CDR3 protein: CASSSTGQLMSSLQFF
CDR3 DNA: TGTGCCAGCAGCTCCACAGGACAGCTAATGAGCAGCCTGCAGTTCTTC

J gene: TRBJ2-7
V gene: TRBV9
clone size: .
D gene: .
CDR3 protein: CASSVGLTSYEQYF
CDR3 DNA: TGTGCCAGCAGCGTCGGTCTCACCTCCTACGAGCAGTACTTC

J gene: TRBJ2-1
V gene: TRBV4-1
clone size: .
D gene: TRBD2
CDR3 protein: CASSQRASGDYNEQFF
CDR3 DNA: TGCGCCAGCAGCCAACGCGCTAGCGGGGATTACAATGAGCAGTTCTTC

J gene: TRBJ1-4
V gene: TRBV29-1
clone size: .
D gene: TRBD1
CDR3 protein: CSVPDRGDEKLFF
CDR3 DNA: TGCAGCGTTCCCGACAGGGGTGATGAAAAACTGTTTTTT

J gene: TRBJ2-1
V gene: TRBV11-2
clone size: .
D gene: TRBD2
CDR3 protein: CASSSLAGSAFLSYNEQFF
CDR3 DNA: TGTGCCAGCAGCTCCCTAGCGGGGTCTGCGTTTCTCTCCTACAATGAGCAGTTCTTC

J gene: TRBJ2-1
V gene: TRBV5-1
clone size: .
D gene: TRBD1
CDR3 protein: CASSLGQGASSYNEQFF
CDR3 DNA: TGCGCCAGCAGCTTGGGGCAGGGGGCTAGCTCCTACAATGAGCAGTTCTTC

J gene: TRBJ1-1
V gene: TRBV2
clone size: .
D gene: .
CDR3 protein: CATPGRGVTEAFF
CDR3 DNA: TGTGCCACCCCGGGCAGGGGCGTCACTGAAGCTTTCTTT

J gene: TRBJ2-3
V gene: TRBV20-1
clone size: .
D gene: .
CDR3 protein: CSASGQFGAGKINTDTQYF
CDR3 DNA: TGCAGTGCTAGTGGACAGTTCGGAGCAGGGAAAATTAACACAGATACGCAGTATTTT

J gene: TRBJ2-1
V gene: TRBV9
clone size: .
D gene: .
CDR3 protein: CASSAPGAASYNEQFF
CDR3 DNA: TGTGCCAGCAGCGCCCCCGGTGCCGCGTCCTACAATGAGCAGTTCTTC

J gene: TRBJ1-4
V gene: TRBV28
clone size: .
D gene: TRBD1
CDR3 protein: CASGDRGFEKLFF
CDR3 DNA: TGTGCCAGCGGTGACAGGGGATTTGAAAAACTGTTTTTT

J gene: TRBJ2-7
V gene: TRBV7-2
clone size: .
D gene: .
CDR3 protein: CASSPRQTAYEQYF
CDR3 DNA: TGTGCCAGCAGCCCCCGGCAGACAGCCTACGAGCAGTACTTC